The clone carrying this T cell receptor beta chain was seen only a few times. The CDR3 covers 17 residues. The ends lost 3 bases at V and 4 bases at J; junction bases unmatched: 14. Germline CDR1 and CDR2: MNHNS and SASEGT. This specimen belongs to a study of blood T cell repertoires in COVID-19. Study in general: Samples came from the United States, Italy and Spain, spanning acute and convalescent COVID-19. From T cells, B-cell-depleted T cells, or PBMCs came the material, which was cDNA or gDNA.

Per the authors' pipeline: Reference gene primers were amplified, and this amplification served to estimate nucleated cell counts. Assay used: immunoSEQ multiplex PCR; TCRdb lists only in-frame clones, some missing. V and J calls and clone size come straight from that table; D and trimming were deduced from the DNA. The sample shows over 85,000 clones, approximately 85% of them seen only once. The chain employs TRBV6-1 and TRBJ1-1; 7 bases line up with TRBD1. This sequence originates from a man between 60 and 75 years old with acute or convalescent COVID-19. The specimen sequenced was peripheral blood. CDR3 loop: CASSDTDRVDYGTEAFF. DNA for the CDR3: TGTGCCAGCAGTGATACTGACAGGGTCGATTACGGCACTGAAGCTTTCTTT.